These 21 T cell receptor beta chains share one sample of origin, sequenced in a study of T cells in Graves' hyperthyroidism and ophthalmopathy. TCR beta CDR3 regions were amplified from RNA transcripts. During a first-round RT-PCR of the TCR CDR3, the HTBI primer set was used. TCRdb fed the multiplex PCR reads into MiXCR, producing one record per CDR3 protein. The sample records about 410,000 distinct CDR3 sequences, around 15% being singletons. The source material was blood. The receptor set was obtained from a man aged 18 to 30 with Graves' ophthalmopathy.

This clonotype was detected only a few times. V gene TRBV6-1 combines with J gene TRBJ1-2; TRBD1 matches 8 bases. This CDR3 has 14 residues. V lost 5 bases, J lost 4 bases, and 6 bases stayed unmatched. The germline gives CDR1 MNHNS, CDR2 SASEGT. CDR3 protein: CASSRTGPIYGYTF. DNA of the CDR3: TGTGCCAGCAGTAGGACAGGGCCGATCTATGGCTACACCTTC.

This clonotype was seen at least ten times. The V gene is TRBV12-3 or TRBV12-4, the J gene TRBJ2-7, with 9 bases aligning to TRBD1. After removal of 9 bases from V and 9 bases from J, the junction contained 9 bases not matched to a gene. This CDR3 has 12 residues. The CDR3 protein is CASGQGIVLQYF. In nucleotides, the CDR3 is TGTGCCAGTGGACAGGGGATCGTGTTGCAGTACTTC.

This clonotype was counted a few times. V usage is TRBV24-1 and J usage is TRBJ1-5; D possibly corresponds to TRBD1 (6 bases). Germline values: CDR1 KGHDR, CDR2 SFDVKD. CDR3 length equals 16 residues. Trimming removed 4 bases at V and 5 bases at J, with 17 bases between. The CDR3 protein is CATSDPRAGEDQPQHF. Here the CDR3 DNA reads TGTGCCACCAGTGACCCGAGGGCAGGGGAGGATCAGCCCCAGCATTTT.

There are many counts of this clonotype. This rearrangement joins TRBV6-1 to TRBJ2-3; 7 bases line up with TRBD2. There are 16 residues in the CDR3. In germline, CDR1 is MNHNS, CDR2 SASEGT. J gave up 4 bases and V 4 bases, and 11 bases lay outside the gene matches. The CDR3 loop is CASSALAGVNADTQYF. The CDR3 DNA sequence: TGTGCCAGCAGTGCCCTTGCGGGAGTGAACGCAGATACGCAGTATTTT.

The count of this clonotype is one. The chain combines TRBV7-6 with TRBJ2-7, with D tentatively TRBD2 (6 bases). From germline, CDR1 is SGHVS and CDR2 FNYEAQ. This CDR3 is 12 amino acids long. V was pared by 5 bases and J by 6 bases, with 11 bases between. CDR3 protein: CASSITGVEQYF. The CDR3 DNA follows: TGTGCCAGCAGCATAACGGGGGTCGAGCAGTACTTC.

This clonotype was seen repeatedly, ten times or more. The V gene is TRBV12-3 or TRBV12-4, the J gene TRBJ2-7, with D possibly matching TRBD2 (5 bases). The CDR3 consists of 14 residues. V lost 3 bases and J 2 bases, leaving 11 bases between the germline ends. Here the CDR3 reads CASSFETITYEQYF. The CDR3 nucleotides are TGTGCCAGCAGTTTTGAGACTATCACCTACGAGCAGTACTTC.

The chain couples TRBV12-3 or TRBV12-4 to TRBJ2-3; 14 nucleotides agree with TRBD2. CDR3 length: 18 residues. V gave up 7 bases and J gave up 2 bases; unmatched junction bases: 11. This CDR3 reads CASNPPGLAGAYTDTQYF. CDR3 DNA: TGTGCCAGCAACCCACCGGGACTAGCGGGGGCTTACACAGATACGCAGTATTTT.

This clonotype was seen only a few times. The rearrangement joins TRBV7-3 to TRBJ2-3; D ambiguous. This CDR3 contains 15 residues. Germline V gene sequence: CDR1 SGHTA, CDR2 FQGTGA. With 5 bases removed from V and 5 bases from J, the gap between germline ends came to 17 bases. CDR3 DNA sequence: TGTGCCAGCAGCGTAGGTCCTTCCCCCGGAGATACGCAGTATTTT. It yields the protein CASSVGPSPGDTQYF.

There are many counts of this clonotype. The J gene is TRBJ1-4, the V gene TRBV30; the D gene is possibly TRBD1 (6 bases). Trimming cost V 3 bases and J 6 bases, with 17 bases left between them. CDR3 length: 15 residues. Germline V CDR1 and CDR2: GTSNPN, SVGIG (reference sequence). The DNA for the CDR3 is TGTGCCTGGAGCCTAGGGCAGGCAGGGGATGAAAAACTGTTTTTT. It is translated as CAWSLGQAGDEKLFF.

This clonotype was recorded at least ten times. The chain combines TRBV30 with TRBJ1-2; possibly TRBD1 for D (5 bases). Between the trimmed V and J ends, which lost 1 base and 6 bases, there was a span of 9 bases. The CDR3 sequence is 12 residues long. Germline values: CDR1 GTSNPN, CDR2 SVGIG (reference sequence). The CDR3 is CAWSAGFHGYTF. The CDR3 DNA reads as TGTGCCTGGAGTGCAGGGTTTCATGGCTACACCTTC.

This clonotype was observed at least ten times. V and J are TRBV11-3 and TRBJ2-3; D is ambiguous. The V gene lost 0 bases and the J gene lost 4 bases, with 5 bases spanning the gap. The CDR3 totals 13 residues. Looked up from germline, CDR1 is SGHNT and CDR2 is YENEEA. Here the CDR3 reads CASSLEASDTQYF. CDR3 nucleotide sequence: TGTGCCAGCAGCTTAGAGGCGTCAGATACGCAGTATTTT.

This clonotype was seen only a few times. The V and J genes are TRBV11-2 and TRBJ2-5; the match to TRBD1 covers 8 bases. The CDR3 is made up of 13 amino acids. Trimming took 9 bases from V and 5 from J; bases not matched to a gene: 8. The germline V gene has CDR1 SGHAT and CDR2 FQNNGV. CDR3 region: CASSLDRAETQYF. The CDR3 coding sequence is TGTGCCAGTAGCCTGGACAGGGCGGAGACCCAGTACTTC.

This clonotype was seen ten or more times. This chain uses TRBV11-2 with TRBJ2-2, with TRBD2 matching over 11 bases. Trimming at V came to 5 bases and at J to 6 bases, leaving 5 bases not matched to a gene. Germline CDR1 reads SGHAT; CDR2 reads FQNNGV. The CDR3 sequence is 15 residues long. CDR3 DNA sequence: TGTGCCAGCAGCCTTACTAGCGGGAGTTCCGGGGAGCTGTTTTTT. This encodes CASSLTSGSSGELFF.

The V call is TRBV18, the J call TRBJ2-5; 9 bases line up with TRBD1. This CDR3 contains 17 residues. With 3 bases clipped from V and 5 bases from J, the junction kept 13 bases outside the gene matches. Germline V gene lookup returns CDR1 KGHSH and CDR2 LQKENI. CDR3 nucleotide sequence: TGTGCCAGCTCACCCACAACCGGGACAGGGCAATACGAGACCCAGTACTTC. Its protein product is CASSPTTGTGQYETQYF.

The V gene is TRBV30, the J gene TRBJ1-5; 8 nucleotides agree with TRBD1. The CDR3 contains 13 residues. V lost 0 bases to trimming and J lost 9 bases; unmatched junction nucleotides: 4. The germline CDR1 and CDR2 sequences are GTSNPN and SVGIG (reference sequence). The CDR3 loop reads CAWSVQGGGPQHF. CDR3 coding DNA: TGTGCCTGGAGTGTACAGGGGGGGGGGCCCCAGCATTTT.

This clonotype was picked up many times. J is TRBJ2-3 and V is TRBV3-1, with D uncertain. Trimming took off 1 base at V and 5 bases at J, with 4 bases between the two ends. The CDR3 extends over 12 amino acids. The germline V gene encodes CDR1 LGHDT and CDR2 YNNKEL (reference sequence). The chain's CDR3 is CASSQVRDTQYF. The CDR3 bases are TGTGCCAGCAGCCAAGTCAGAGATACGCAGTATTTT.

This clonotype was picked up many times. This chain uses TRBV20-1 with TRBJ2-3, with no clear D. V shed 3 bases and J shed 7 bases, with 8 bases lying between them. CDR1 and CDR2 (germline): DFQATT, SNEGSKA (reference sequence). CDR3 size: 11 residues. The CDR3 region has the DNA TGCAGTGCTAGGATCGGAAATACGCAGTATTTT. This gives the protein CSARIGNTQYF.

This clonotype was seen many times. The chain joins TRBV5-6 to TRBJ2-7; 11 bases line up with TRBD2. Germline V gene sequence: CDR1 SGHDT, CDR2 YYEEEE. The CDR3 runs to 15 residues. The V gene end was trimmed by 3 bases and the J gene end by 2 bases; junction bases not matched to a gene: 4. The CDR3 DNA sequence: TGTGCCAGCAGCTCAGGGACTAGCGGACCCTACGAGCAGTACTTC. Translated, it gives CASSSGTSGPYEQYF.

This clonotype was seen repeatedly, ten times or more. This chain uses TRBV5-5 with TRBJ1-1, with D perhaps matching TRBD1 (5 bases). The V gene's germline CDR1 is SGHKS and CDR2 YYEKEE (reference sequence). Trimming stripped 3 bases from V and 4 bases from J, with 19 bases between. The length of the CDR3 is 16 residues. The CDR3 is CASSWGRGFFSTEAFF. DNA for the CDR3: TGTGCCAGCAGCTGGGGTCGGGGCTTCTTTTCCACTGAAGCTTTCTTT.

This clonotype was observed at least ten times. The chain links TRBV2 to TRBJ2-3; TRBD2 matches 13 bases. CDR1 and CDR2 from the germline V gene are SNHLY and FYNNEI. The CDR3 extends over 17 amino acids. With V trimmed by 4 bases and J by 3 bases, 7 bases remained unmatched. The CDR3 protein is CASSVGLAGVATDTQYF. In DNA form, the CDR3 reads TGTGCCAGCAGTGTAGGACTAGCGGGAGTGGCAACAGATACGCAGTATTTT.

This clonotype has at least ten counts. The chain couples TRBV30 to TRBJ2-1; the D gene is possibly TRBD2 (6 bases). The CDR3 contains 13 residues. Germline V gene sequence: CDR1 GTSNPN, CDR2 SVGIG (reference sequence). CDR3 sequence: CARGRLALYEQFF. The CDR3 region has the DNA TGTGCACGGGGCCGCCTAGCGCTTTATGAGCAGTTCTTC.